These 24 T cell receptor beta chains were all obtained from the same sample, sequenced in a study of human T cells and chemical hapten exposure (dated by TCRdb to the early 2020s). Receptors were amplified or captured by RACE. Reads for this sample came from a NextSeq 500. In TCRdb, the public reads were trimmed at Q25 with fastp and aligned with MiXCR, with productive beta chains retained. Each entry is one CDR3 protein sequence, shown with its most common DNA and genes. Counted in this sample were about 380,000 distinct CDR3 sequences; 5.1% of them appeared once. 2.5% to 3% of the sample goes to the ten largest clones. This sample's time point label indicates: pre-sensitization, week 0. The treatment or condition label for this specimen denotes: therapeutic diphenylcyclopropenone sensitization with weekly scalp DPC. The sample consisted of whole blood, taken in connection with sensitization to the hapten diphenylcyclopropenone (DPC). Receptors originate from a woman aged 50 to 60 with alopecia areata. Some clones in this sample may be carry-over from other donors' samples.

This clonotype was found many times. The chain links TRBV12-3 or TRBV12-4 to TRBJ2-7; D remains unclear. This CDR3 spans 13 amino acids. Trimming stripped 3 bases from V and 7 bases from J, with 13 bases between. DNA of the CDR3: TGTGCCAGCAGTTTGTCAGTTCGTGTAGAGCAGTACTTC. Its protein product is CASSLSVRVEQYF.

This chain connects TRBV15 to TRBJ1-1; 8 nucleotides agree with TRBD1. V lost 2 bases, J lost 4 bases, and 0 bases stayed unmatched. Germline V lookup: CDR1 LNHNV, CDR2 YYDKDF (reference sequence). This CDR3 spans 13 amino acids. The CDR3 sequence is CATSRQGATEAFF. The DNA of the CDR3 is TGTGCCACCAGCAGACAGGGGGCCACTGAAGCTTTCTTT.

This chain links TRBV2 with TRBJ2-3, with 15 bases lining up with TRBD2. V lost 6 bases to trimming and J lost 9 bases; unmatched junction nucleotides: 4. The length of the CDR3 is 14 residues. Germline V lookup: CDR1 SNHLY, CDR2 FYNNEI. The CDR3 DNA is TGTGCCAGCAGCACCGGGACTAGCGGGGGGACGCAGTATTTT. Protein product: CASSTGTSGGTQYF.

In this sample, this clonotype turned up many times. The gene calls are TRBV12-3 or TRBV12-4 and TRBJ2-5; 10 bases map to TRBD2. The CDR3 runs to 17 residues. V dropped 7 bases and J dropped 5; count of bases not matched to a gene: 16. CDR3 region: CASTSNPSGGAVETQYF. The CDR3 DNA reads as TGTGCCAGCACCTCAAACCCCAGCGGGGGGGCCGTTGAGACCCAGTACTTC.

The chain combines TRBV3-1 with TRBJ2-4; TRBD2 is a possible D gene (5 bases). This CDR3 spans 17 amino acids. V lost 4 bases and J 0 bases, leaving 16 bases between the germline ends. Germline V gene sequence: CDR1 LGHDT, CDR2 YNNKEL (reference sequence). The CDR3 sequence is CASSPSDLELAKNIQYF. CDR3 in DNA: TGTGCCAGCAGCCCCTCGGACTTGGAGCTAGCCAAAAACATTCAGTACTTC.

A few counts support this clonotype. This chain links TRBV20-1 with TRBJ1-5; 10 bases fit TRBD1. The CDR3 is made up of 13 amino acids. In germline, CDR1 is DFQATT, CDR2 SNEGSKA (reference sequence). J gave up 7 bases and V 6 bases, and 6 bases lay outside the gene matches. CDR3 in amino acids: CSAVTGGEQPQHF. CDR3 DNA sequence: TGCAGTGCAGTGACAGGGGGCGAGCAGCCCCAGCATTTT.

This CDR3 reads CASSQGVAGADTQYF. As DNA, the CDR3 is TGTGCCAGCAGCCAAGGGGTAGCGGGGGCAGATACGCAGTATTTT. The chain uses TRBV3-1 and TRBJ2-3, with 9 positions matching TRBD2. J gave up 4 bases and V 1 base, and 3 bases lay outside the gene matches. This CDR3 contains 15 residues. Per germline, CDR1 LGHDT and CDR2 YNNKEL (reference sequence).

J is TRBJ1-2 and V is TRBV3-1; D uncertain. The germline V gene has CDR1 LGHDT and CDR2 YNNKEL (reference sequence). Trimming took 1 base from V and 3 from J, leaving 9 bases between them. The CDR3 length is 14 residues. The CDR3 is CASSQGRPDYGYTF. The CDR3 nucleotides are TGTGCCAGCAGCCAAGGCAGGCCTGACTATGGCTACACCTTC. Full variable domain (missing parts from reference TRBV3-1 and TRBJ1-2): DTAVSQTPKYLVTQMGNDKSIKCEQNLGHDTMYWYKQDSKKFLKIMFSYNNKELIINETVPNRFSPKSPDKAHLNLHINSLELGDSAVYFCASSQGRPDYGYTFGSGTRLTVV.

This clonotype was observed at least ten times. This rearrangement joins TRBV6-6 to TRBJ2-7; TRBD1 is a possible D gene (6 bases). V shed 6 bases and J shed 5 bases, with 17 bases lying between them. Germline CDR1 is MNHNY and CDR2 is SVGAGI (reference sequence). The CDR3 is 14 amino acids. The CDR3 protein is CASRDSSPRDEQYF. The CDR3 DNA follows: TGTGCCAGCAGGGACAGCTCTCCCAGGGACGAGCAGTACTTC.

This clonotype was observed many times. This chain joins TRBV4-2 and TRBJ1-1, with D perhaps matching TRBD1 (6 bases). Trimming pared 0 bases from V and 3 bases from J, leaving 14 bases between. Germline V CDR1 and CDR2: LGHNA, YNFKEQ. CDR3 length: 16 amino acids. This chain's CDR3 is CASSQESGGADTEAFF. Written as DNA, the CDR3 is TGTGCCAGCAGCCAAGAGTCCGGGGGCGCGGACACTGAAGCTTTCTTT.

The genes are TRBV7-9 and TRBJ2-1; 14 positions match TRBD2. Germline V gene sequence: CDR1 SEHNR, CDR2 FQNEAQ (reference sequence). This CDR3 has 15 amino acids. Trimming took 6 bases from V and 9 from J; bases not matched to a gene: 7. The CDR3 protein is CASRPGLAGEGEQFF. Written as DNA, the CDR3 is TGTGCCAGCAGGCCGGGACTAGCGGGAGAGGGTGAGCAGTTCTTC. Based on the CDR3 plus reference TRBV7-9 and TRBJ2-1, the full variable domain is DTGVSQNPRHKITKRGQNVTFRCDPISEHNRLYWYRQTLGQGPEFLTYFQNEAQLEKSRLLSDRFSAERPKGSFSTLEIQRTEQGDSAMYLCASRPGLAGEGEQFFGPGTRLTVL.

This clonotype was picked up many times. The chain is built from TRBV3-1 and TRBJ2-1, with D tentatively TRBD1 (5 bases). There are 15 residues in the CDR3. Trimming took off 5 bases at V and 6 bases at J, with 17 bases between the two ends. Germline V gives CDR1 LGHDT, CDR2 YNNKEL (reference sequence). CDR3 region: CASSSDSLVGNEQFF. CDR3 coding DNA: TGTGCCAGCAGCTCTGACAGCCTGGTCGGCAATGAGCAGTTCTTC.

This chain joins TRBV18 and TRBJ1-5; 7 positions agree with TRBD1. Germline V gives CDR1 KGHSH, CDR2 LQKENI. The CDR3 loop spans 15 amino acids. The J segment lost 3 bases and the V segment lost 4 bases, leaving 6 bases of the junction unmatched. The DNA for the CDR3 is TGTGCCAGCTCACGGGGGGACAGTAACAATCAGCCCCAGCATTTT. Translated, it gives CASSRGDSNNQPQHF.

This clonotype showed up many times. This chain links TRBV6-2 or TRBV6-3 with TRBJ2-7, with D perhaps TRBD2 (5 bases). The CDR3 covers 17 residues. Germline loops: CDR1 MNHEY, CDR2 SVGEGT. Trimming took off 0 bases at V and 4 bases at J, with 19 bases between the two ends. This CDR3 is CASSYSPGLIFQYEQYF. In nucleotides, the CDR3 is TGTGCCAGCAGTTACTCGCCAGGACTGATATTCCAGTACGAGCAGTACTTC.

This clonotype was counted at least ten times. V and J are TRBV14 and TRBJ2-1, with 14 bases lining up with TRBD2. From germline, CDR1 is SGHDN and CDR2 FVKESK. CDR3 length equals 16 residues. Trimming cost V 1 base and J 7 bases; bases outside gene matches: 3. The CDR3 DNA reads as TGTGCCAGCAGCCAAGGGGGACTAGCGGGGGTTAATGAGCAGTTCTTC. It is translated as CASSQGGLAGVNEQFF.

This clonotype appeared many times. The chain carries TRBV7-6 and TRBJ2-3; D gene uncertain. V lost 6 bases, J lost 6 bases, and 10 bases lay in between. Germline V gene sequence: CDR1 SGHVS, CDR2 FNYEAQ. The length of the CDR3 is 12 residues. CDR3 coding DNA: TGTGCCAGCAGTTTCCAGAAGGATACGCAGTATTTT. Translating gives CASSFQKDTQYF.

There are many counts of this clonotype. This chain links TRBV20-1 with TRBJ2-1; 7 nucleotides align to TRBD2. V lost 4 bases and J lost 9; bases outside the gene matches: 12. The CDR3 contains 14 residues. Germline V gives CDR1 DFQATT, CDR2 SNEGSKA (reference sequence). CDR3 in amino acids: CSAKVGTTYGEQFF. CDR3 DNA: TGCAGTGCTAAGGTGGGGACTACTTATGGTGAGCAGTTCTTC.

This sequence joins TRBV6-2 or TRBV6-3 and TRBJ1-2; D ambiguous. Germline V CDR1 and CDR2: MNHEY, SVGEGT. V lost 5 bases, J lost 0 bases, and 13 bases lay in between. This CDR3 has 15 amino acids. The CDR3 loop is CASSRPSASNYGYTF. DNA for the CDR3: TGTGCCAGCAGTCGCCCTTCGGCCTCTAACTATGGCTACACCTTC.

The CDR3 here is CASSRRRDSRADTQYF. The DNA of the CDR3 is TGTGCCAGCAGTCGCCGCCGGGACTCTCGGGCAGATACGCAGTATTTT. The chain uses TRBV12-3 or TRBV12-4 and TRBJ2-3, with D perhaps matching TRBD2 (6 bases). Trimming stripped 5 bases from V and 4 bases from J, with 19 bases between. The CDR3 sequence is 16 residues long.

The table lists this clonotype with a few counts. The rearrangement links TRBV11-2 to TRBJ2-3; D is perhaps TRBD1 (5 bases). The CDR3 runs to 14 residues. In germline, CDR1 is SGHAT, CDR2 FQNNGV. Trimming cost V 6 bases and J 1 base, with 11 bases left between them. The CDR3 loop reads CASRFRRGTDTQYF. The DNA for the CDR3 is TGTGCCAGCAGGTTCCGCAGGGGCACAGATACGCAGTATTTT.

The sample holds many counts of this clonotype. This chain links TRBV5-5 with TRBJ1-5; no definite D call. CDR1 is SGHKS and CDR2 is YYEKEE in the germline V gene (reference sequence). CDR3 length: 14 amino acids. V was trimmed by 3 bases and J by 1 base, leaving 8 bases between them. This CDR3 is CASSSLGSNQPQHF. As DNA, the CDR3 is TGTGCCAGCAGCTCATTGGGAAGCAATCAGCCCCAGCATTTT.

This clonotype has ten or more counts. The chain joins TRBV28 to TRBJ2-5; D is possibly TRBD2 (7 bases). Germline-derived CDR1 and CDR2 are MDHEN and SYDVKM. V was trimmed by 9 bases and J by 4 bases, leaving 12 bases between them. The CDR3 is made up of 12 amino acids. The CDR3 protein is CASARGGETQYF. In nucleotides, the CDR3 is TGTGCCAGTGCAAGGGGGGGAGAGACCCAGTACTTC.

V and J are TRBV7-2 and TRBJ1-1; no definite D call. The CDR3 covers 13 residues. V lost 5 bases and J lost 5, with 12 bases in between. Per the germline V gene, CDR1 is SGHTA and CDR2 is FQGNSA. The CDR3 protein is CASSPPPWTEAFF. The CDR3 DNA reads TGTGCCAGCAGCCCACCGCCGTGGACTGAAGCTTTCTTT. The full variable domain, its missing parts supplied by reference TRBV7-2 and TRBJ1-1, is GAGVSQSPSNKVTEKGKDVELRCDPISGHTALYWYRQSLGQGLEFLIYFQGNSAPDKSGLPSDRFSAERTGGSVSTLTIQRTQQEDSAVYLCASSPPPWTEAFFGQGTRLTVV.

This clonotype was observed a few times. The chain uses TRBV6-6 and TRBJ1-6, with TRBD1 as a possible D gene (5 bases). The germline V gene has CDR1 MNHNY and CDR2 SVGAGI (reference sequence). V dropped 5 bases and J dropped 9 bases, with 17 bases sitting between them. The CDR3 loop spans 15 amino acids. Here the CDR3 reads CASSATGTVGSPLHF. In nucleotides, the CDR3 is TGTGCCAGCAGTGCTACCGGGACCGTCGGTTCACCCCTCCACTTT.